The entry below describes one T cell receptor beta chain. This sample is part of a study of OX40 agonist ivuxolimab in advanced cancers. The repertoire was sequenced with immunoSEQ multiplex PCR; TCRdb's copy has only in-frame clones and lacks some. The table shows about 72,000 clones, with approximately 81% occurring only once. Trimming pared 0 bases from V and 4 bases from J, leaving 7 bases between. CDR3 length: 13 residues. Looked up from germline, CDR1 is SGHDT and CDR2 is YYEEEE. The receptor was derived from an adult with an advanced solid tumor such as melanoma, head and neck, liver or kidney cancer. The source was CD4+ or CD8+ T cells sorted from blood, collected in a trial of the OX40 agonist ivuxolimab. The chain links TRBV5-6 to TRBJ1-1; D remains ambiguous. CDR3: CASSLERSTEAFF. The CDR3 nucleotides are TGTGCCAGCAGCTTGGAGAGATCCACTGAAGCTTTCTTT.